This T cell receptor beta chain was sequenced for a study of blood T cell repertoires in COVID-19 (dated by TCRdb to 2020 to 2022). With regard to the full study: Collaborator samples came from the United States, Italy and Spain and covered acute and convalescent phases of COVID-19. The material from the prospective study consisted of cDNA or gDNA derived from T cells, B-cell-depleted T cells, or PBMCs. The dataset comprised deeply sampled blood TCRbeta repertoires from subjects exposed to, actively infected with, or recovered from COVID-19. The repertoires were released in a freely available public database meant as a resource for research on the immune response to SARS-CoV-2. The samples were drawn from two sources: the first 160 participants of the ongoing ImmuneRACE study, and fewer than 1,500 subjects contributed by 6 global collaborators. Sample metadata almost always included a de-identified subject ID, COVID-19 status, age in years and sex. Where available, HLA class I and class II types were taken from metadata supplied by the sample provider and were not determined by assay-based typing. Here is what the overall study found, with its caveats: Clinical and demographic metadata were provided uncurated, with the amount varying by source and participant.

TCRbeta CDR3 regions were amplified from genomic DNA by means of the immunoSEQ Assay, a bias-controlled multiplex PCR. Regarding the original processing steps: The number of nucleated cells in each sample was estimated from the amplification of reference gene primers within the assay. To quantify the absolute abundance of each unique TCRbeta CDR3 rearrangement, sequence reads were collapsed and filtered. For each sample, productive Simpson clonality was calculated as the square root of Simpson's diversity index over productive rearrangements. Not all clones reach the TCRdb copy of this immuneACCESS table, which keeps in-frame sequences only. Checked studies attribute under half of the gap to unresolved V genes and leave the rest unexplained. That table supplies the V and J calls and clone size; D and trimming were determined from the DNA. The sample has around 370,000 clones on record, 88% of them singletons. The biggest ten clones account for 1.2% of the sample.

V is pruned by 2 bases and J by 0 bases, leaving 18 bases of the junction without a gene match. CDR1 is given as ENHRY and CDR2 as SYGVKD, both from the germline V gene. The CDR3 runs 22 amino acids, cysteine and phenylalanine included. The CDR3 DNA has 66 bases and is translated from base 1. Participants in the prospective study were enrolled through a virtual design, were aged roughly 18 to 100 years, and lived in 20 to 30 United States geographic areas. In the prospective study, cohorts were assigned on the basis of participant-reported clinical history obtained from a screening survey and a study questionnaire. Recovered participants in ImmuneRACE Cohort 3 were defined as having two consecutive negative NP/OP PCR tests, clearance from a healthcare professional, or resolution of symptoms. In the prospective study, whole blood, serum and a nasopharyngeal or oropharyngeal swab were collected from each participant by mobile phlebotomists. Additional blood draws and questionnaires over a 2-month period could optionally be provided by prospective study participants. Blood samples from the prospective study were shipped frozen or at room temperature prior to DNA extraction.

In the case of this clone: It has no known antigen specificity. Base-call qualities are not available, and no considerably larger clone is one nucleotide away.

Sequenced input: PBMCs or T cells enriched from blood (not recorded which). The sequence links TRBV10-3 to TRBJ2-6; 8 bases in between match TRBD2. The sequence was obtained from a woman aged 18-29 years who had recovered from COVID-19. For the CDR3, the sequence is CAISEAPQRGGIVGSGANVLTF. The DNA sequence is TGTGCCATCAGTGAGGCGCCACAACGGGGGGGCATAGTGGGCTCTGGGGCCAACGTCCTGACTTTC.